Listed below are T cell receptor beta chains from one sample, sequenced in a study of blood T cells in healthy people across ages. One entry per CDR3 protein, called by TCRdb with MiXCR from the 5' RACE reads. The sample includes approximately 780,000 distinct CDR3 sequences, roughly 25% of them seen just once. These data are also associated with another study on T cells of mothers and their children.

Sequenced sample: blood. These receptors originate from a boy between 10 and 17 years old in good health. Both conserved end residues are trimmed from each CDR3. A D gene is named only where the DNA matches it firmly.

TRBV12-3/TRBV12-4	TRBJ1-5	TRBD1	ASSLTGQQPQH
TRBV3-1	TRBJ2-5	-	ASSQDLGRWGETQY
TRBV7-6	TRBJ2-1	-	ASSLSADEQF
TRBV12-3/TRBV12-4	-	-	ASSLERDYEQY
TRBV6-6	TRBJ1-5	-	ASSQRAAGNQPQH
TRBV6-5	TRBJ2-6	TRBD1	ASSYYRGSSGANVLT
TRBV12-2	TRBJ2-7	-	ASLMEAGGNSYEQH
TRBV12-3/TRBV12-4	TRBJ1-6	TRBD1	ASSPGQGASNSPLH
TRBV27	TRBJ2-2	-	ASSWTPNRGVTGELF
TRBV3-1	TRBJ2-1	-	ASSPTTPKGGEQF
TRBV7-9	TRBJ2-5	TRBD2	ASTTSGLAGVETQY
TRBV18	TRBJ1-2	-	ASSPYT
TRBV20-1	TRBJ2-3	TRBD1	SAFGQGVTDTQY
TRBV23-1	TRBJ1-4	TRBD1	ASSQSRDRATSPNEKLF